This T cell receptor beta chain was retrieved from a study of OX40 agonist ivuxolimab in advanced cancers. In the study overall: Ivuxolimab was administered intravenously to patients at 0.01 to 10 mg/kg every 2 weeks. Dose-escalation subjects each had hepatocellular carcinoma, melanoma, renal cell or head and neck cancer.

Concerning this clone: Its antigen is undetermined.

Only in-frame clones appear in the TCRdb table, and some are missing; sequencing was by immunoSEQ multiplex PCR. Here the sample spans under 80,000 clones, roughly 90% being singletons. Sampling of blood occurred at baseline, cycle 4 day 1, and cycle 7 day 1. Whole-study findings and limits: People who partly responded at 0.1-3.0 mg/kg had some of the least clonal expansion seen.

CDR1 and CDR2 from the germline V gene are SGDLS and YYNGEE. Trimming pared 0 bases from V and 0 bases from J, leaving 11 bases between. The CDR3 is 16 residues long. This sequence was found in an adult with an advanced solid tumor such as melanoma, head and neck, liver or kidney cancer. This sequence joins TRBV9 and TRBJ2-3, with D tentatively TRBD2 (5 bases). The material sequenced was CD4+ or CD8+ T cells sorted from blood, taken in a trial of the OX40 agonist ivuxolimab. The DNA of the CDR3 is TGTGCCAGCAGCGTAGCCAGCGGCTACAGCACAGATACGCAGTATTTT. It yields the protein CASSVASGYSTDTQYF.